Described below is a single T cell receptor (beta chain) sequence and its context. This sample stems from a study of blood T cell repertoires in COVID-19. Overall study: Material from acute and convalescent COVID-19 was sourced from the United States, Italy and Spain.

After removal of 1 base from V and 7 bases from J, the junction contained 12 bases not matched to a gene. The CDR3 totals 17 residues. Per germline, CDR1 SEHNR and CDR2 FQNEAQ (reference sequence). Profiled with immunoSEQ multiplex PCR; TCRdb holds only in-frame clones, not every one. This sample has roughly 56,000 clones; approximately 88% occur once, and the top ten carry around 20%. This receptor was obtained from a human donor in a cohort sampled during active COVID-19. The sample taken for sequencing was peripheral blood. The chain is built from TRBV7-9 and TRBJ1-4; TRBD1 aligns across 7 bases. The CDR3 DNA sequence: TGTGCCAGCAGCTTAGGACAGGGTCTAACCTTCGGTGAAAAACTGTTTTTT. Its protein product is CASSLGQGLTFGEKLFF.